The sequence of this TCR beta chain was determined in a study of blood T cells in healthy people across ages. Combining a sample-barcoded 5' primer with a J-beta primer mix, a second PCR ran for about 7 to 11 cycles. TCRdb fed the 5' RACE reads into MiXCR, producing one record per CDR3 protein. The sample has about 1.8 million distinct CDR3 sequences; around half are singletons. There are 20 residues in the CDR3. CDR1 is SGHAT and CDR2 is FQNNGV in the germline V gene. The ends were cut back, 5 bases at V and 4 bases at J, with 32 bases in the middle. The TCR originated in a woman aged 40 to 50 in good health. V and J are TRBV11-2 and TRBJ2-5; perhaps TRBD1 as D (5 bases). Sequences were obtained from blood. CDR3 region: CASSPSIQGDNEQFRETQYF. The CDR3 DNA is TGTGCCAGCAGCCCCTCCATTCAGGGTGATAATGAGCAGTTCCGAGAGACCCAGTACTTC.